These T cell receptor beta chains were read from a single sample in a study of blood T cell repertoires in COVID-19. The method was immunoSEQ multiplex PCR; TCRdb's version includes in-frame clones alone and lacks a portion of them. Among roughly 520,000 clones listed, more than 75% were seen once. The specimen was PBMCs or T cells enriched from blood (not recorded which). Every receptor here comes from a woman in her 40s who had recovered from COVID-19. The CDR3 runs from the conserved cysteine through the conserved F or W. Each record gives: clone size, V gene, J gene, CDR3 protein. Some rows have no size entry. The others give once, few or many, or a class for an expanded clone.

NA	TRBV14	TRBJ1-6	CASSHQGLYGSPLHF
NA	TRBV5-8	TRBJ1-2	CASMYRVVFGYTF
once	TRBV21-1	TRBJ2-7	CASNHSSYEQYF
once	TRBV2	TRBJ2-2	CASSAEQGGTGELFF
NA	TRBV7-7	TRBJ2-6	CASSPGGSGANVLTF
NA	TRBV5-4	TRBJ1-1	CASRKGAGDTEAFF
once	TRBV19	TRBJ2-5	CASSISYYYQETQYF
NA	TRBV19	TRBJ1-4	CASSPSSGTGGASGEKLFF
NA	TRBV11-2	TRBJ1-1	CASSPRTDMNTEAFF
NA	TRBV7-9	TRBJ2-7	CASTYERDEQYF
few	TRBV2	TRBJ1-5	CASSGQNQPQHF
NA	TRBV5-1	TRBJ1-4	CASSGGQINEKLFF
NA	TRBV18	TRBJ1-2	CASSPSGDGYTF
NA	TRBV2	TRBJ2-3	CASSEGAGSTDTQYF
NA	TRBV9	TRBJ1-2	CASSPSPSGTVYGYTF
NA	TRBV24-1	TRBJ1-3	CATSDSRSSGNTIYF
NA	TRBV11-2	TRBJ1-1	CASSPAGGYNEAFF
NA	TRBV27	TRBJ1-2	CASSLRGVGLFGYGYTF
once	TRBV6-5	TRBJ2-2	CASIKAAGTGELFF
NA	TRBV7-2	TRBJ2-3	CASSSPMTSGRAADTQYF
NA	TRBV7-2	TRBJ2-1	CASSLEWDRSSEQFF
NA	TRBV6-5	TRBJ1-5	CASRHRDQPQHF
NA	TRBV11-3	TRBJ2-1	CASSSGRAVWEQFF
NA	TRBV28	TRBJ1-6	CASREPGQHNSPLHF